One sample yielded the 11 T cell receptor beta chains listed below, sequenced in a study of cytomegalovirus exposure and HLA in healthy donors. Researchers ran the PCR with 60 Vbeta and 13 Jbeta primers. TCRdb's table, derived via immunoSEQ multiplex PCR, lists solely in-frame clones and lacks some. The table includes 150,000 to 200,000 clones, about 80% detected once. Sequences were obtained from PBMCs. These TCRs come from a woman aged 50 to 65 in good health and CMV-seropositive.

The chain recombines TRBV5-6 with TRBJ2-7, with 8 bases identical to TRBD1. CDR1 SGHDT and CDR2 YYEEEE come from the germline V gene. This CDR3 comprises 12 residues. The V segment lost 4 bases and the J segment 4 bases; nucleotides outside the gene matches: 1. The CDR3 loop is CASSRQGYEQYF. In DNA form, the CDR3 reads TGTGCCAGCAGCCGACAGGGGTACGAGCAGTACTTC.

V usage is TRBV4-2 and J usage is TRBJ1-2; weak D call: TRBD1 (5 bases). The CDR3 is 13 residues long. Germline loops: CDR1 LGHNA, CDR2 YNFKEQ. V was trimmed by 4 bases and J by 3 bases, leaving 9 bases between them. CDR3: CASSPDTDYGYTF. CDR3 nucleotide sequence: TGTGCCAGCAGCCCGGACACGGACTATGGCTACACCTTC.

This sequence joins TRBV25-1 and TRBJ1-6; TRBD1 matches at 8 bases. CDR1 is MGHDK and CDR2 is SYGVNS in the germline V gene. The CDR3 covers 14 residues. Trimming at V came to 6 bases and at J to 8 bases, leaving 6 bases not matched to a gene. The CDR3 DNA reads TGTGCCAGCAGACCGAACAGGGGGGATTCACCCCTCCACTTT. This translates into CASRPNRGDSPLHF.

The V and J genes are TRBV7-8 and TRBJ1-4; the match to TRBD1 covers 8 bases. Germline V lookup: CDR1 SGHVS, CDR2 FQNEAQ. The V and J ends lost 3 bases and 5 bases, in that order; junction bases with no gene match: 5. The CDR3 length is 15 residues. The CDR3 is CASSFTGGRNEKLFF. The CDR3, as DNA: TGTGCCAGCAGCTTTACAGGGGGACGAAATGAAAAACTGTTTTTT.

This chain connects TRBV15 to TRBJ2-7; 7 positions match TRBD1. J gave up 1 base and V 5 bases, and 8 bases lay outside the gene matches. CDR3 length: 15 residues. The V gene's germline CDR1 is LNHNV and CDR2 YYDKDF (reference sequence). In nucleotides, the CDR3 is TGTGCCACCAGCTTATCCGGGACAGAGTCCTACGAGCAGTACTTC. Protein product: CATSLSGTESYEQYF.

Note on this clone: The CDR3 ends on some other residue instead of the conserved phenylalanine or tryptophan, so this is likely a read error. The DNA is omitted, as the CDR3 cannot be located on it reliably, and the CDR3 follows TCRdb's listing. The chain employs TRBV5-1 and TRBJ1-4; TRBD1 is the table's D call, not checked against the DNA. Termini included, the CDR3 measures 12 amino acids. CDR1 is SGHRS and CDR2 is YFSETQ in the germline V gene. The CDR3 region is CASSPGHRGGDL.

The chain recombines TRBV10-3 with TRBJ2-7, with TRBD2 matching over 12 bases. V lost 4 bases, J lost 4 bases, and 11 bases stayed unmatched. The CDR3 sequence is 17 residues long. CDR1 and CDR2 (germline): ENHRY, SYGVKD. As DNA, the CDR3 is TGTGCCATCAGTGGGGGGACTAGCGGGCTTATGGCGTACGAGCAGTACTTC. It codes for CAISGGTSGLMAYEQYF.

V and J are TRBV6-1 and TRBJ1-1, with D possibly TRBD1 on 6 matching bases. CDR1 and CDR2 from the germline V gene are MNHNS and SASEGT. The V end was cut by 5 bases, the J end by 1 base, with 8 bases between. The CDR3 consists of 13 residues. For the CDR3, the DNA is TGTGCCAGCAGTAAACAGGGGAACACTGAAGCTTTCTTT. As protein: CASSKQGNTEAFF.

The chain carries TRBV7-2 and TRBJ2-5; D possibly corresponds to TRBD2 (5 bases). The germline CDR1 and CDR2 sequences are SGHTA and FQGNSA. V lost 1 base, J lost 9 bases, and 9 bases lay in between. The CDR3 is 12 residues long. The CDR3 DNA reads TGTGCCAGCAGCTTAGGGGTCGGGGCCCAGTACTTC. It translates to CASSLGVGAQYF.

This clone was recorded a few times. J is TRBJ1-5 and V is TRBV2, with D tentatively TRBD1 (5 bases). Per germline, CDR1 SNHLY and CDR2 FYNNEI. V was shortened by 0 bases and J by 7 bases, with 10 bases between the two germline ends. The CDR3 is 14 residues long. CDR3 nucleotides: TGTGCCAGCAGTGAAGCGGGGGGGGGACAGCCCCAGCATTTT. Its protein is CASSEAGGGQPQHF.

Written as DNA, the CDR3 is TGTGCCATCAGTGGGCAGAGGGAGGCCTACGAGCAGTACTTC. This translates into CAISGQREAYEQYF. The rearrangement uses TRBV10-3 and TRBJ2-7; TRBD2 is a possible D gene (6 bases). Germline-derived CDR1 and CDR2 are ENHRY and SYGVKD. The CDR3 covers 14 residues. V lost 4 bases and J lost 2, with 12 bases in between.